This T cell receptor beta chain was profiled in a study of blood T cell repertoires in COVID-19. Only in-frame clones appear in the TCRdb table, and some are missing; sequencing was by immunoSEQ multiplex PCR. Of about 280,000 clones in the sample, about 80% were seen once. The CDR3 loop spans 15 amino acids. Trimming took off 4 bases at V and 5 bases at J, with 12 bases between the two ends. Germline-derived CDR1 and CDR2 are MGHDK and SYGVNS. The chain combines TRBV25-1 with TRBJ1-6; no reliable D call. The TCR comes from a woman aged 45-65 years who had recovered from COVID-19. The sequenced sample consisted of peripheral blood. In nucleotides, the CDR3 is TGTGCCAGCAGTGCCGGTTGGGCGAATAATTCACCCCTCCACTTT. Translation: CASSAGWANNSPLHF.